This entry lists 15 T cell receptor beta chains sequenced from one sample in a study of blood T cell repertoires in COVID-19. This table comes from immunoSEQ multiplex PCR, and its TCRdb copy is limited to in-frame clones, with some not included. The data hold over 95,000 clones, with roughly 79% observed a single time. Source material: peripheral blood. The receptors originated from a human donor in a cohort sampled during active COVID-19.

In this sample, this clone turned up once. Here the CDR3 reads CASSPTPAGLLEQYF. CDR3 bases: TGTGCCAGCTCACCAACGCCAGCGGGGCTCCTGGAGCAGTACTTC. The chain recombines TRBV18 with TRBJ2-7; 7 nucleotides align to TRBD2. The CDR3 covers 15 residues. Germline loops: CDR1 KGHSH, CDR2 LQKENI. Germline trimming cut 2 bases from V and 7 bases from J; bases unmatched to any gene: 11.

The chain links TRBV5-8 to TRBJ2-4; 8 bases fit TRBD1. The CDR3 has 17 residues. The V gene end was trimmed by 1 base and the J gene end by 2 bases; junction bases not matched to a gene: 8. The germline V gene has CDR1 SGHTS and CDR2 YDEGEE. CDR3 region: CASSLRQGAATKNIQYF. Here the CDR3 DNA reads TGTGCCAGCAGCTTGAGGCAGGGGGCTGCGACCAAAAACATTCAGTACTTC.

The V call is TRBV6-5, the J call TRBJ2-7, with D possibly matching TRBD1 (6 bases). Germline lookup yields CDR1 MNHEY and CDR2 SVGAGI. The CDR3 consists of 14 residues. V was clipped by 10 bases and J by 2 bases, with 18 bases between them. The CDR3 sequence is CATTNRGFAYEQYF. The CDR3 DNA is TGTGCCACCACGAATAGGGGGTTTGCCTACGAGCAGTACTTC.

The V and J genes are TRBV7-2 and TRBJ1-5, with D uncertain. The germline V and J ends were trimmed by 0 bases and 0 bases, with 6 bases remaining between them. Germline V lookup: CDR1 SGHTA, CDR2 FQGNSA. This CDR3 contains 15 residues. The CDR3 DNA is TGTGCCAGCAGCTTAGCGAGCCGTAGCAATCAGCCCCAGCATTTT. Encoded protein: CASSLASRSNQPQHF. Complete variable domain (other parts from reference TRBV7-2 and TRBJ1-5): GAGVSQSPSNKVTEKGKDVELRCDPISGHTALYWYRQSLGQGLEFLIYFQGNSAPDKSGLPSDRFSAERTGGSVSTLTIQRTQQEDSAVYLCASSLASRSNQPQHFGDGTRLSIL.

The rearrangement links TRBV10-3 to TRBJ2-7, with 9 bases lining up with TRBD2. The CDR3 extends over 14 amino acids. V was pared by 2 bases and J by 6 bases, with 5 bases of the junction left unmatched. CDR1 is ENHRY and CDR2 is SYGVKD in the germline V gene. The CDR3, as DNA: TGTGCCATCAGTGAGAGCGGGAGGTCTCTCGAGCAGTACTTC. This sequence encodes CAISESGRSLEQYF.

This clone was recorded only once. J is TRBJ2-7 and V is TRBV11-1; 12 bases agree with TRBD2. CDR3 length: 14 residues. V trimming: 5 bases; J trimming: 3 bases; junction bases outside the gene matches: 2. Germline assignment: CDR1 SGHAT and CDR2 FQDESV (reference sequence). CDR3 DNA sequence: TGTGCCAGCAGCCGGGGACTAGCGGGCTACGAGCAGTACTTC. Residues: CASSRGLAGYEQYF.

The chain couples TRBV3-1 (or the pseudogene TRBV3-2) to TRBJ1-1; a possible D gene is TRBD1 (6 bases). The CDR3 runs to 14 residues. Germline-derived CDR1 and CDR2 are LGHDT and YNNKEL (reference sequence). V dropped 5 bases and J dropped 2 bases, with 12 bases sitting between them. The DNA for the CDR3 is TGTGCCAGCAGCGACGGACAGACTAACACTGAAGCTTTCTTT. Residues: CASSDGQTNTEAFF.

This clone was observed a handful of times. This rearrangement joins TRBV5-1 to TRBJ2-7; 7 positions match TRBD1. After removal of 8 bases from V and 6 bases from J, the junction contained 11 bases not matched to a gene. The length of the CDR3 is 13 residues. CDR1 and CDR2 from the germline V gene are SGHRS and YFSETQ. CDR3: CASADRAGSEQYF. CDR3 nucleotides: TGCGCCAGTGCCGACAGGGCCGGCAGCGAGCAGTACTTC.

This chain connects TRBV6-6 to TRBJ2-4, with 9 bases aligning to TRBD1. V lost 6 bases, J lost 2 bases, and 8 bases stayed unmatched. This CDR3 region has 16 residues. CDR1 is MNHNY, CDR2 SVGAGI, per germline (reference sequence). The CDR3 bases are TGTGCCAGCAGGCCGGGACAGGGTTTAACCAAAAACATTCAGTACTTC. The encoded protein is CASRPGQGLTKNIQYF.

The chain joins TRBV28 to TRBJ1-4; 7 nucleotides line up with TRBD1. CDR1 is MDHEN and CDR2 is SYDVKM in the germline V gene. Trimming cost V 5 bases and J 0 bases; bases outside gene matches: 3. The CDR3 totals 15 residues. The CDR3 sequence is CASSTGTATNEKLFF. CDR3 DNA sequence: TGTGCCAGCAGTACCGGGACAGCAACTAATGAAAAACTGTTTTTT.

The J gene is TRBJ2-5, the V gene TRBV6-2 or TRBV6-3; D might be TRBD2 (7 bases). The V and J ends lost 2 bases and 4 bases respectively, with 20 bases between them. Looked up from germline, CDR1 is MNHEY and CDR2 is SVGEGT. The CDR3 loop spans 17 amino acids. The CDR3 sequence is CASSYPGSGGGRETQYF. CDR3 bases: TGTGCCAGCAGTTACCCGGGATCTGGCGGGGGCCGAGAGACCCAGTACTTC.

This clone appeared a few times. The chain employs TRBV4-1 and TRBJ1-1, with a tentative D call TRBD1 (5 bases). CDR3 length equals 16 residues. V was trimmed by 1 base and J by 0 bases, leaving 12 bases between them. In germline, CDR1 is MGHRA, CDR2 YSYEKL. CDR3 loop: CASSQGQILMNTEAFF. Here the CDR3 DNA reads TGCGCCAGCAGCCAAGGACAGATACTCATGAACACTGAAGCTTTCTTT.

The CDR3 coding sequence is TGCGCCAGCAGCCAAGATCTATGGGCCGTCTATGGCTACACCTTC. Protein: CASSQDLWAVYGYTF. The V gene is TRBV4-3, the J gene TRBJ1-2, with D unclear. From germline, CDR1 is LGHNA and CDR2 YSLEER. With 0 bases removed from V and 4 bases from J, the gap between germline ends came to 12 bases. This CDR3 region has 15 residues.

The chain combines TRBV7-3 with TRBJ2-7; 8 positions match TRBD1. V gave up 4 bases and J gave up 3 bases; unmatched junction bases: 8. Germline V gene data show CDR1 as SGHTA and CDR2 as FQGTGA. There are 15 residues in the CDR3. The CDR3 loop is CASSYQGQGGYEQYF. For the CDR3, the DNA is TGTGCCAGCAGCTACCAAGGACAGGGAGGCTACGAGCAGTACTTC. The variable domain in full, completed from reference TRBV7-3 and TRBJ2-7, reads GAGVSQTPSNKVTEKGKYVELRCDPISGHTALYWYRQSLGQGPEFLIYFQGTGAADDSGLPNDRFFAVRPEGSVSTLKIQRTERGDSAVYLCASSYQGQGGYEQYFGPGTRLTVT.

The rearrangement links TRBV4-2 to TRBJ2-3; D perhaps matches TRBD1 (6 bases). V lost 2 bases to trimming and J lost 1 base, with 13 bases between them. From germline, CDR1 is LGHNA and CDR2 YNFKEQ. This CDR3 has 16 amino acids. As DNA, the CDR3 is TGTGCCAGCAGCCAACTACAGGGAGAGGGCACAGATACGCAGTATTTT. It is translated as CASSQLQGEGTDTQYF.